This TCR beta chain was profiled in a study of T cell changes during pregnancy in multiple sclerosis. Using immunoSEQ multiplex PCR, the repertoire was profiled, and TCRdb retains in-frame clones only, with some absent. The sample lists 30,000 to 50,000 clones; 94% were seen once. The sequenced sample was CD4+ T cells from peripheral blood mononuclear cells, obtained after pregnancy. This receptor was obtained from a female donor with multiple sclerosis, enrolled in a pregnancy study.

The CDR3 spells CASSLRQGQETQYF. CDR3 nucleotides: TGTGCCAGCAGCCTCAGACAGGGCCAAGAGACCCAGTACTTC. The chain is built from TRBV9 and TRBJ2-5; 7 bases are shared with TRBD1. CDR1 is SGDLS and CDR2 is YYNGEE in the germline V gene. V shed 4 bases, J shed 1 base, and the junction held 4 bases outside the gene matches. This CDR3 comprises 14 residues.